A selection of T cell receptor beta chains follows, all from one sample in a study of T cell responses to AZD1222 COVID-19 vaccine. Here immunoSEQ multiplex PCR was the method, and the copy in TCRdb shows in-frame clones only, minus some. This table has roughly 84,000 clones, approximately 90% appearing once. The sequencing used peripheral blood, collected on day 0 of AZD1222 vaccination. The receptors derive from an adult in good health. The conserved cysteine and the conserved F or W are not part of the CDR3 here. D genes are given only for firm matches. Rows may omit the clone size; those that give it use once, few, many or a size class.

J | D | size | length | V | CDR3
TRBJ1-5 | NA | NA | 12 | TRBV7-9 | ASSLLSADAAQH
TRBJ1-1 | NA | NA | 13 | TRBV6-6 | ASSYRRGGDTEAF
TRBJ2-6 | TRBD1 | few | 16 | TRBV7-3 | ASSLAGQGIGGANVLT
TRBJ1-3 | TRBD1 | NA | 15 | TRBV11-3 | ASSPGEGAASGNTIY
TRBJ1-2 | TRBD1 | NA | 12 | TRBV5-4 | ASSSGQGVYGYT
TRBJ2-1 | TRBD1 | NA | 13 | TRBV7-2 | ASSLGQGSYNEQF
TRBJ2-1 | TRBD2 | NA | 13 | TRBV13 | ASATSGSSYNEQF
TRBJ2-1 | TRBD2 | few | 14 | TRBV27 | ASSLRFLAGTNEQF
TRBJ2-2 | NA | once | 13 | TRBV30 | AWSAGGQTTGELF
TRBJ2-7 | TRBD1 | NA | 11 | TRBV7-9 | ASSVQTGLEQY
TRBJ1-2 | NA | few | 10 | TRBV19 | ASSIALHGYT
TRBJ1-1 | TRBD1 | NA | 13 | TRBV6-5 | ASSGTGGAGTEAF
TRBJ2-7 | NA | NA | 13 | TRBV3-1/TRBV3-2 | ASSLSWHSSYEQY
TRBJ2-7 | NA | NA | 10 | TRBV2 | ASSPGRYEQY
TRBJ1-1 | TRBD1 | NA | 12 | TRBV7-9 | ASSPQGQVTEAF